This T cell receptor (beta chain) appears in the sequencing data of a study of blood T cell repertoires in COVID-19. The wider study: Collection of acute and convalescent COVID-19 samples took place in the United States, Italy and Spain. T cells, B-cell-depleted T cells, or PBMCs supplied cDNA or gDNA.

The V gene lost 1 base and the J gene lost 2 bases, with 7 bases spanning the gap. This CDR3 comprises 14 residues. Germline CDR1 is KGHDR and CDR2 is SFDVKD. Original data processing: Reference gene primer amplification yielded estimated nucleated cell counts. Clones were sequenced by immunoSEQ multiplex PCR, and TCRdb holds only the in-frame ones, with some missing. V and J calls and clone size follow that table, whereas D and trimming were derived from the DNA. The table lists 39,000 or so clones, approximately 80% of them singletons. Sequenced input: peripheral blood. This clonotype was obtained from a man in his sixties in a cohort sampled during active COVID-19. This chain joins TRBV24-1 and TRBJ2-5, with D possibly being TRBD1 (5 bases). The CDR3 sequence: CATSDFPGQETQYF. CDR3 bases: TGTGCCACCAGTGATTTCCCAGGGCAAGAGACCCAGTACTTC.